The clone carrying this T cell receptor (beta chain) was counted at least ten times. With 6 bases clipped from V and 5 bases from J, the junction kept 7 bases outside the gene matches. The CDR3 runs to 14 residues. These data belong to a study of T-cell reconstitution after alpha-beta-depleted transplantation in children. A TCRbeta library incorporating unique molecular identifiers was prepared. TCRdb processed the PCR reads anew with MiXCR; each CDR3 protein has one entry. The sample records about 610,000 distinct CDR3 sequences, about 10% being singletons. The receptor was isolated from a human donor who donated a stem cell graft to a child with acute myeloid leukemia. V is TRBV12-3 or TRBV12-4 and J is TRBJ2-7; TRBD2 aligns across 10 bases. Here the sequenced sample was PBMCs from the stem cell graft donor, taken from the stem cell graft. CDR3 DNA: TGTGCCAGCAGCCTGCTAGCGGGAGCCCACGAGCAGTACTTC. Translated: CASSLLAGAHEQYF.